These T cell receptor beta chains were read from a single sample in a study of CD8 T cells in Susac syndrome. Using its own MiXCR run on the immunoSEQ multiplex PCR reads, TCRdb lists one record per CDR3 protein. The table shows about 47,000 distinct CDR3 sequences, with 90% to 95% occurring only once. The specimen sequenced was CD8+ T cells from PBMCs. Every receptor here comes from a human donor in good health. Both conserved end residues are part of each CDR3. D genes are given only for firm matches. Size is omitted from some rows. Given values are once, few, many or a class for expanded clones.

clone size	D gene	V gene	J gene	CDR3 DNA	CDR3 protein
-	-	TRBV6-5	TRBJ1-2	TGTGCCAGCAGTTACTCGAATCCAATCTATGGCTACACCTTC	CASSYSNPIYGYTF
-	-	TRBV3-1	TRBJ2-3	TGTGCCAGCAGCCAACGGGAATACTCAGCAGATACGCAGTATTTT	CASSQREYSADTQYF
-	-	TRBV27	TRBJ2-2	TGTGCCAGCAGGTCACAATTCTCCGGGGAGCTGTTTTTT	CASRSQFSGELFF
-	-	TRBV29-1	TRBJ1-2	TGCAGCGTTGAAGAACGGACGGACGGCTATGGCTACACCTTC	CSVEERTDGYGYTF
-	TRBD2	TRBV6-6	TRBJ2-7	TGTGCCAGCCGTACCGAAGCGGGAGGCAGCTCCTACGAGCAGTACTTC	CASRTEAGGSSYEQYF
-	-	TRBV6-2/TRBV6-3	TRBJ2-7	TGTGCCAGCAGTTACGATCCGAATACCTACGAGCAGTACTTC	CASSYDPNTYEQYF
-	-	TRBV5-1	TRBJ2-7	TGCGCCAGCAGCTTCTTTGGGGGGGCCGAGCAGTACTTC	CASSFFGGAEQYF
-	TRBD1	TRBV15	TRBJ1-6	TGTGCCACCAGCGGGGACAGGGTCGGTTCACCCCTCCACTTT	CATSGDRVGSPLHF
-	TRBD2	TRBV7-9	TRBJ2-7	TGTGCCAGCAGCTCACTAGCGAACTCCTACGAGCAGTACTTC	CASSSLANSYEQYF
-	TRBD2	TRBV7-2	TRBJ2-7	TGTGCCAGCAGCCCTACTAGCGGGAGGAATTACGAGCAGTACTTC	CASSPTSGRNYEQYF
-	-	TRBV20-1	TRBJ1-2	TGCAGTGCTAGAGATGGGGACTCTGCTATGCGGTACACCTTC	CSARDGDSAMRYTF
-	TRBD2	TRBV4-1	TRBJ2-5	TGCGCCAGCAGCCAAGAGCCTAGCGGTTACTCCCTTATAACGGCAGAGACCCAGTACTTC	CASSQEPSGYSLITAETQYF
once	-	TRBV30	TRBJ2-2	TGTGCCTGTCAGGGAATAAACACCGGGGAGCTGTTTTTT	CACQGINTGELFF
-	TRBD1	TRBV13	TRBJ1-2	TGTGCCAGCAGCGGACAGGGTAACTATGGCTACACCTTC	CASSGQGNYGYTF
-	-	TRBV4-1	TRBJ2-7	TGCGCCAGCAGCCTTTCTGAGACGGTAGGGGGTGCCTACGAGCAGTACTTC	CASSLSETVGGAYEQYF
-	-	TRBV5-6	TRBJ1-2	TGTGCCAGCAGCTTGGGTCTGGAGGGGGACTATGGCTACACCTTC	CASSLGLEGDYGYTF
-	-	TRBV11-2	TRBJ2-7	TGTGCCAGCAGCCCATGGCGCGTGAGGGACGGCTCCTACGAGCAGTACTTC	CASSPWRVRDGSYEQYF
-	-	TRBV10-3	TRBJ2-3	TGTGCCATCACCTCGGAAAGCGACAGCACAGATACGCAGTATTTT	CAITSESDSTDTQYF
few	-	TRBV14	TRBJ1-1	TGTGCCAGCAGCCAAGAACAAATCGATCTGGGGAAGACTTTCTTT	CASSQEQIDLGKTFF
-	-	TRBV29-1	TRBJ2-2	TGCAGCGTTGGGTGGTCCGGGGAGCTGTTTTTT	CSVGWSGELFF
-	-	TRBV6-2/TRBV6-3	TRBJ1-1	TGTGCCAGCAGATATCCCGGGGAGGAAGCTTTCTTT	CASRYPGEEAFF
-	-	TRBV6-6	TRBJ1-1	TGTGCCAGGGCCCTTAAGGCTTTCGGTGAAGCTTTCTTT	CARALKAFGEAFF
-	-	TRBV12-5	TRBJ1-2	TGTGCTAGTGGTTTAGCCACAGGGATTGGCTATGGCTACACCTTC	CASGLATGIGYGYTF
-	-	TRBV27	TRBJ2-1	TGTGCCAGCAGTTCAACCTCAGGGGCGCGAGGTACCTATGAGCAGTTCTTC	CASSSTSGARGTYEQFF
-	-	TRBV23-1	TRBJ1-1	TGCGCCAGCAGTCAATGCAGGGCTCCTAGCGGCACTGAAGCTTTCTTT	CASSQCRAPSGTEAFF
-	-	TRBV27	TRBJ1-5	TGTGCCAGCAGTTTATCCCCCGGCGGGAATCAGCCCCAGCATTTT	CASSLSPGGNQPQHF
-	TRBD1	TRBV24-1	TRBJ2-5	TGTGCCACTCAGGACAGGTGGAAAGAGACCCAGTACTTC	CATQDRWKETQYF
-	-	TRBV3-1	TRBJ2-3	TGTGCCAGCAGCCAAGACTGGTCAGATACGCAGTATTTT	CASSQDWSDTQYF